These T cell receptor beta chains were read from a single sample in a study of T cell responses to AZD1222 COVID-19 vaccine. Sequenced by immunoSEQ multiplex PCR; TCRdb stores in-frame clones only, minus some. The data show more than 100,000 clones, 91% seen once. Here the sequenced sample was peripheral blood, taken 28 days after the second AZD1222 dose. The receptors come from an adult who received the AZD1222 COVID-19 vaccine. Each CDR3 is given with its conserved first and last residue. A D gene is named only where the DNA matches it firmly. The size field is filled for only some rows; it gives once, few, many or a size class.

cdr3_nt: TGTGCTAGCAGCTTAAGTGGTTGGACTAGCGGGAGGGCCCCAAATGAGCAGTTCTTC; cdr3_aa: CASSLSGWTSGRAPNEQFF; cdr3_length: 19; d_call: TRBD2; clone_size: -; v_call: TRBV7-7; j_call: TRBJ2-1
cdr3_nt: TGTGCCAGCAGCCCCTGGGCAGGTTCCTCTGGAAACACCATATATTTT; cdr3_aa: CASSPWAGSSGNTIYF; cdr3_length: 16; d_call: -; clone_size: -; v_call: TRBV3-1/TRBV3-2; j_call: TRBJ1-3
cdr3_nt: TGTGCCAGCAGCTTAAACCTGGACCTCACCCAGGGGACCCAGTACTTC; cdr3_aa: CASSLNLDLTQGTQYF; cdr3_length: 16; d_call: -; clone_size: -; v_call: TRBV7-2; j_call: TRBJ2-5
cdr3_nt: TGTGCCAGCAGTCCTCATAATATGGACGGGGAGCTGTTTTTT; cdr3_aa: CASSPHNMDGELFF; cdr3_length: 14; d_call: -; clone_size: -; v_call: TRBV27; j_call: TRBJ2-2
cdr3_nt: TGTGCCAGTAGTATACAACGTGGGGGGTTGGTGTTTGGGTTACCTGCTTTCTTT; cdr3_aa: CASSIQRGGLVFGLPAFF; cdr3_length: 18; d_call: -; clone_size: -; v_call: TRBV19; j_call: TRBJ1-1
cdr3_nt: TGTGCCAGCAGCCAAGAAGTGGAGGTTAACTATGGCTACACCTTC; cdr3_aa: CASSQEVEVNYGYTF; cdr3_length: 15; d_call: -; clone_size: once; v_call: TRBV14; j_call: TRBJ1-2
cdr3_nt: TGTGCCAGCAGAGAGGGACAGGGGGGCTACACCTTC; cdr3_aa: CASREGQGGYTF; cdr3_length: 12; d_call: TRBD1; clone_size: -; v_call: TRBV12-3/TRBV12-4; j_call: TRBJ1-2
cdr3_nt: TGTGCCAGCAGTTCAGATCAGCCCCAGCATTTT; cdr3_aa: CASSSDQPQHF; cdr3_length: 11; d_call: -; clone_size: -; v_call: TRBV12-3/TRBV12-4; j_call: TRBJ1-5
cdr3_nt: TGTGCCTGGATCATTGACGCATGGAGAGGAAACACCATATATTTT; cdr3_aa: CAWIIDAWRGNTIYF; cdr3_length: 15; d_call: -; clone_size: -; v_call: TRBV30; j_call: TRBJ1-3
cdr3_nt: TGTGCCAGTAGGGGGGGGACAGGGCGCAATATGAACACTGAAGCTTTCTTT; cdr3_aa: CASRGGTGRNMNTEAFF; cdr3_length: 17; d_call: TRBD1; clone_size: -; v_call: TRBV19; j_call: TRBJ1-1
cdr3_nt: TGTGCCAGCAGCCGAACAGGGCTTTTCTATGGCTACACCTTC; cdr3_aa: CASSRTGLFYGYTF; cdr3_length: 14; d_call: -; clone_size: -; v_call: TRBV5-6; j_call: TRBJ1-2
cdr3_nt: TGTGCCAGCAGCTTTAGACAGGGGGCGTACGAGCAGTACTTC; cdr3_aa: CASSFRQGAYEQYF; cdr3_length: 14; d_call: TRBD1; clone_size: -; v_call: TRBV5-8; j_call: TRBJ2-7
cdr3_nt: TGTGCCAGCAGCAAAGGGGGAGGGAATCCTCCGGGTGGCGGCTACACCTTC; cdr3_aa: CASSKGGGNPPGGGYTF; cdr3_length: 17; d_call: -; clone_size: -; v_call: TRBV21-1; j_call: TRBJ1-2
cdr3_nt: TGCGCCAGCAGCTTGGCCTTAGCGGGGGCCACAGATACGCAGTATTTT; cdr3_aa: CASSLALAGATDTQYF; cdr3_length: 16; d_call: TRBD2; clone_size: -; v_call: TRBV5-1; j_call: TRBJ2-3
cdr3_nt: TGTGCCAGCAGCCAAAATAGGGACGGCTATGGCTACACCTTC; cdr3_aa: CASSQNRDGYGYTF; cdr3_length: 14; d_call: -; clone_size: -; v_call: TRBV3-1/TRBV3-2; j_call: TRBJ1-2
cdr3_nt: TGTGCCAGCAGCTTGGGACAGATCATGAACACTGAAGCTTTCTTT; cdr3_aa: CASSLGQIMNTEAFF; cdr3_length: 15; d_call: TRBD1; clone_size: -; v_call: TRBV7-2; j_call: TRBJ1-1
cdr3_nt: TGTGCCAGCAGCTTAGCCCAGGGCACCGGGGAGCTGTTTTTT; cdr3_aa: CASSLAQGTGELFF; cdr3_length: 14; d_call: -; clone_size: -; v_call: TRBV7-2; j_call: TRBJ2-2
cdr3_nt: TGCGCCAGCAGCCTAGCACTGAACACTGAAGCTTTCTTT; cdr3_aa: CASSLALNTEAFF; cdr3_length: 13; d_call: -; clone_size: -; v_call: TRBV5-1; j_call: TRBJ1-1
cdr3_nt: TGTGCTAGTGGTTGGGGCGGGAGTATTGAGCAGTTCTTC; cdr3_aa: CASGWGGSIEQFF; cdr3_length: 13; d_call: TRBD2; clone_size: few; v_call: TRBV12-5; j_call: TRBJ2-1
cdr3_nt: TGCGCCAGCAGCAGAGGACTAGCGGGGGCCCAGGATACGCAGTATTTT; cdr3_aa: CASSRGLAGAQDTQYF; cdr3_length: 16; d_call: TRBD2; clone_size: few; v_call: TRBV4-1; j_call: TRBJ2-3
cdr3_nt: TGCGCCAGCAGCAGGGGACAGAACACCGGGGAGCTGTTTTTT; cdr3_aa: CASSRGQNTGELFF; cdr3_length: 14; d_call: -; clone_size: -; v_call: TRBV5-1; j_call: TRBJ2-2
cdr3_nt: TGTGCCAGCAGTGTTCTTAGCGGGAGGCACGGTTACAATGAGCAGTTCTTC; cdr3_aa: CASSVLSGRHGYNEQFF; cdr3_length: 17; d_call: TRBD2; clone_size: -; v_call: TRBV6-1; j_call: TRBJ2-1
cdr3_nt: TGTGCCAGCAGCTCCGCGGGGGGGCACAATGAGCAGTTCTTC; cdr3_aa: CASSSAGGHNEQFF; cdr3_length: 14; d_call: TRBD2; clone_size: -; v_call: TRBV7-3; j_call: TRBJ2-1
cdr3_nt: TGTGCCAGCAGCTTAACAGGGATTTTTGAGCAGTTCTTC; cdr3_aa: CASSLTGIFEQFF; cdr3_length: 13; d_call: -; clone_size: -; v_call: TRBV7-9; j_call: TRBJ2-1
cdr3_nt: TGTGCCAGCAGCTTAGTGCTCACATATACGCAGTATTTT; cdr3_aa: CASSLVLTYTQYF; cdr3_length: 13; d_call: -; clone_size: -; v_call: TRBV11-3; j_call: TRBJ2-3
cdr3_nt: TGTGCCAGCAGCTTAGGGGGCAGTACTAATGAAAAACTGTTTTTT; cdr3_aa: CASSLGGSTNEKLFF; cdr3_length: 15; d_call: -; clone_size: -; v_call: TRBV7-9; j_call: TRBJ1-4
cdr3_nt: TGTGCCACCGCGGTCCACGAGGATACGCAGTATTTT; cdr3_aa: CATAVHEDTQYF; cdr3_length: 12; d_call: -; clone_size: -; v_call: TRBV12-3/TRBV12-4; j_call: TRBJ2-3
cdr3_nt: TGTGCCAGCAGCTTAATAGCGGCCCAAGAGACCCAGTACTTC; cdr3_aa: CASSLIAAQETQYF; cdr3_length: 14; d_call: -; clone_size: -; v_call: TRBV6-2/TRBV6-3; j_call: TRBJ2-5
cdr3_nt: TGTGCCAGCAGCTTAGTGGGCCTCACCACGGAAGCTTTCTTT; cdr3_aa: CASSLVGLTTEAFF; cdr3_length: 14; d_call: -; clone_size: once; v_call: TRBV7-2; j_call: TRBJ1-1
cdr3_nt: TGCGCCAGCAGCTGGGGACCTATAGCGGGAGGGCTGGCTTCGCAGTATTTT; cdr3_aa: CASSWGPIAGGLASQYF; cdr3_length: 17; d_call: TRBD2; clone_size: once; v_call: TRBV5-1; j_call: TRBJ2-3
cdr3_nt: TGTGCCAGCAGCCCGAAGACAGGGGGTAATGAGCAGTTCTTC; cdr3_aa: CASSPKTGGNEQFF; cdr3_length: 14; d_call: TRBD1; clone_size: -; v_call: TRBV7-2; j_call: TRBJ2-1
cdr3_nt: TGTGCCAGCAGCGCCTTCGACGGCTACACCTTC; cdr3_aa: CASSAFDGYTF; cdr3_length: 11; d_call: -; clone_size: -; v_call: TRBV6-2/TRBV6-3; j_call: TRBJ1-2
cdr3_nt: TGTGCCAGCTCACCAGGGCAAACTAATGAAAAACTGTTTTTT; cdr3_aa: CASSPGQTNEKLFF; cdr3_length: 14; d_call: -; clone_size: -; v_call: TRBV18; j_call: TRBJ1-4
cdr3_nt: TGTGCCAGCAGTTTAAGGCCGGCCGGGGAGCTGTTTTTT; cdr3_aa: CASSLRPAGELFF; cdr3_length: 13; d_call: -; clone_size: once; v_call: TRBV12-3/TRBV12-4; j_call: TRBJ2-2
cdr3_nt: TGTGCCAGCAGTTTTATCAGCCAAGAGACCCAGTACTTC; cdr3_aa: CASSFISQETQYF; cdr3_length: 13; d_call: -; clone_size: -; v_call: TRBV28; j_call: TRBJ2-5
cdr3_nt: TGTGCCAGCAGCCTCTGGGATCCCTCGAACACCGGGGAGCTGTTTTTT; cdr3_aa: CASSLWDPSNTGELFF; cdr3_length: 16; d_call: -; clone_size: -; v_call: TRBV11-2; j_call: TRBJ2-2
cdr3_nt: TGTGCCAGCAGTGATTCTAACCGGGACAGGGGATACACCATATATTTT; cdr3_aa: CASSDSNRDRGYTIYF; cdr3_length: 16; d_call: TRBD1; clone_size: -; v_call: TRBV6-1; j_call: TRBJ1-3
cdr3_nt: TGTGCCAGCAGCCTCCGGGACTCTGATCAGCCCCAGCATTTT; cdr3_aa: CASSLRDSDQPQHF; cdr3_length: 14; d_call: -; clone_size: -; v_call: TRBV7-8; j_call: TRBJ1-5
cdr3_nt: TGTGCCAGTAAGCGCAGGGAGGGAAGCTATGGCTACACCTTC; cdr3_aa: CASKRREGSYGYTF; cdr3_length: 14; d_call: -; clone_size: -; v_call: TRBV19; j_call: TRBJ1-2
cdr3_nt: TGTGCCAGCAGACCTAAGACAGGAGCCTATGGAAACACCATATATTTT; cdr3_aa: CASRPKTGAYGNTIYF; cdr3_length: 16; d_call: -; clone_size: -; v_call: TRBV3-1/TRBV3-2; j_call: TRBJ1-3
cdr3_nt: TGTGCCAGCTCACCACCCGGCTCCAACATTCAGTACTTC; cdr3_aa: CASSPPGSNIQYF; cdr3_length: 13; d_call: -; clone_size: -; v_call: TRBV18; j_call: TRBJ2-4
cdr3_nt: TGTGCCACCAGTGAGCTAGCGGGCCCAGGTGAGCAGTTCTTC; cdr3_aa: CATSELAGPGEQFF; cdr3_length: 14; d_call: TRBD2; clone_size: -; v_call: TRBV24-1; j_call: TRBJ2-1